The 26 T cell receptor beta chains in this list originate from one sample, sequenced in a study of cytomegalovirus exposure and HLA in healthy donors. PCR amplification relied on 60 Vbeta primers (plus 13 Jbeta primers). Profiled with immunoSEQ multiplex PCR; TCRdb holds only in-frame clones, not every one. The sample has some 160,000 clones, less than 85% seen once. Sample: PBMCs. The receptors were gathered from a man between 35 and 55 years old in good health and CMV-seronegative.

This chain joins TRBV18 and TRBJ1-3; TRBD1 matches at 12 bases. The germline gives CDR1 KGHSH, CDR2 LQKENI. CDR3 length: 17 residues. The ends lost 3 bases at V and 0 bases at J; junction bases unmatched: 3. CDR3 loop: CASSPPGQGASGNTIYF. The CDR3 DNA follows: TGTGCCAGCTCACCGCCGGGACAGGGGGCCTCTGGAAACACCATATATTTT.

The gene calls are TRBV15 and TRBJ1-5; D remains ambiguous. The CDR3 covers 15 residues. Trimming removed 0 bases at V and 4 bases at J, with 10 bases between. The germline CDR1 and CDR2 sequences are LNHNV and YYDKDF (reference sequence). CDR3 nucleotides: TGTGCCACCAGCAGAGAAGGAGGGTATAATCAGCCCCAGCATTTT. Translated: CATSREGGYNQPQHF. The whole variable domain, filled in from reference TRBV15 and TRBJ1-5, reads DAMVIQNPRYQVTQFGKPVTLSCSQTLNHNVMYWYQQKSSQAPKLLFHYYDKDFNNEADTPDNFQSRRPNTSFCFLDIRSPGLGDTAMYLCATSREGGYNQPQHFGDGTRLSIL.

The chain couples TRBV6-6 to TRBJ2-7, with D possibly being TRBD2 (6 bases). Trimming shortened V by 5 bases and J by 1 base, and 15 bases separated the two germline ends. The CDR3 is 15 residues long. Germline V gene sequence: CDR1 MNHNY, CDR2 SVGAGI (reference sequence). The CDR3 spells CASSTSRDSSYEQYF. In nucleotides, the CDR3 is TGTGCCAGCAGTACCTCTCGGGACTCTTCCTACGAGCAGTACTTC.

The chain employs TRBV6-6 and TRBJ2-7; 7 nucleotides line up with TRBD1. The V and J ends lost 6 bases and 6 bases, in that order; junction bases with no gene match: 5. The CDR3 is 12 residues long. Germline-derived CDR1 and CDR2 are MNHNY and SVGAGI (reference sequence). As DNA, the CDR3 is TGTGCCAGCAGCCAACAGGGGATCGAGCAGTACTTC. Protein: CASSQQGIEQYF.

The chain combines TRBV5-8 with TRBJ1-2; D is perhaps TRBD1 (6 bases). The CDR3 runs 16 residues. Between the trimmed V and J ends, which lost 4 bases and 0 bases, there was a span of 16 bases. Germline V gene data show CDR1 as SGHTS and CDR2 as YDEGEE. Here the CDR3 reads CASSRRGGASNYGYTF. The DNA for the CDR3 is TGTGCCAGCAGCCGACGTGGGGGGGCATCTAACTATGGCTACACCTTC. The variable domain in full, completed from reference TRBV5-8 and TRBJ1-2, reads EAGVTQSPTHLIKTRGQQATLRCSPISGHTSVYWYQQALGLGLQFLLWYDEGEERNRGNFPPRFSGRQFPNYSSELNVNALELEDSALYLCASSRRGGASNYGYTFGSGTRLTVV.

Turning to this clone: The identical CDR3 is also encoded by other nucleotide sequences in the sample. CDR3 DNA sequence: TGTGCCAGCAGCCGGACAGGGGACACTGAAGCTTTCTTT. Protein sequence: CASSRTGDTEAFF. The gene calls are TRBV7-7 and TRBJ1-1, with TRBD1 matching over 9 bases. The CDR3 has 13 residues. Germline-derived CDR1 and CDR2 are SSHAT and FNYEAQ (reference sequence). V was pared by 5 bases and J by 3 bases, with 1 base of the junction left unmatched.

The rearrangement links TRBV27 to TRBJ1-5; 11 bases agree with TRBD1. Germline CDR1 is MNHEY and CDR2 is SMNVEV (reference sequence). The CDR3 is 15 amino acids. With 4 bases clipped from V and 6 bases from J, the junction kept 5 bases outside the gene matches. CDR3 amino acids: CASSSTGTGGQPQHF. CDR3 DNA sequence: TGTGCCAGCAGTTCAACCGGGACAGGGGGTCAGCCCCAGCATTTT.

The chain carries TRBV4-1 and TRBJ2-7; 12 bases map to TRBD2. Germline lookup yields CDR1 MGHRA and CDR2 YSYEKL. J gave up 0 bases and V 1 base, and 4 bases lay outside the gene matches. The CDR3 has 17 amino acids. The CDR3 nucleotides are TGCGCCAGCAGCCAAGGACTAGCGGGAGTGTCCTCCTACGAGCAGTACTTC. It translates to CASSQGLAGVSSYEQYF.

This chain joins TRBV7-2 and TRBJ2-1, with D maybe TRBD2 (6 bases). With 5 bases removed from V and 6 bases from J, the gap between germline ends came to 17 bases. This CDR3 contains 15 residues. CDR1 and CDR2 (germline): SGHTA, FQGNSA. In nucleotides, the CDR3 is TGTGCCAGCAGCCCGCAGGCGGGGTTGGGCAATGAGCAGTTCTTC. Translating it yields CASSPQAGLGNEQFF.

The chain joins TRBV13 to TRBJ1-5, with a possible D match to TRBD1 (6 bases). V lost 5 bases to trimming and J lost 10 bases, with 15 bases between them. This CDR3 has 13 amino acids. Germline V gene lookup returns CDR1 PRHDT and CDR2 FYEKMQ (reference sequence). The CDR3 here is CASSQGPGVPQHF. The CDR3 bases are TGTGCCAGCAGCCAAGGGCCAGGGGTTCCCCAGCATTTT.

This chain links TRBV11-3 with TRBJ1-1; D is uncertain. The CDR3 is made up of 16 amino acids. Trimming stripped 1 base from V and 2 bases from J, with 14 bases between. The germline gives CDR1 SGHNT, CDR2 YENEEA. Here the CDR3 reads CASSLGRGKGNTEAFF. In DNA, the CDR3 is TGTGCCAGCAGCTTAGGTCGGGGTAAGGGAAACACTGAAGCTTTCTTT.

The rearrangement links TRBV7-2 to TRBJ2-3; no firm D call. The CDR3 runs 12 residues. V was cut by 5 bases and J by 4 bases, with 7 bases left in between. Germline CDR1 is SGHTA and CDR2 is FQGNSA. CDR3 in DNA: TGTGCCAGCAGCCCCCAGGCAGATACGCAGTATTTT. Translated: CASSPQADTQYF. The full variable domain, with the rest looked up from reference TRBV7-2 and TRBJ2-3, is GAGVSQSPSNKVTEKGKDVELRCDPISGHTALYWYRQSLGQGLEFLIYFQGNSAPDKSGLPSDRFSAERTGGSVSTLTIQRTQQEDSAVYLCASSPQADTQYFGPGTRLTVL.

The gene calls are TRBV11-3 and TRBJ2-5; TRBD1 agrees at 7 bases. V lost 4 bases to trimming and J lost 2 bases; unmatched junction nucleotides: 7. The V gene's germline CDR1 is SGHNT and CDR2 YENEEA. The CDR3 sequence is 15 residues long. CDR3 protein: CASSYRGEGQETQYF. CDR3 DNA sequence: TGTGCCAGCAGCTACAGGGGCGAAGGACAAGAGACCCAGTACTTC.

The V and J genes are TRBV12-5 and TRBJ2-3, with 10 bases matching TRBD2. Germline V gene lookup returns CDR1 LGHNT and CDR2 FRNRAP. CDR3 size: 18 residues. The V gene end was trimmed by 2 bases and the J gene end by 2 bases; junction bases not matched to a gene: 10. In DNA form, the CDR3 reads TGTGCTAGTGGTTTGAGCGGGGTTAGCGGGAGGCACACAGATACGCAGTATTTT. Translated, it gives CASGLSGVSGRHTDTQYF.

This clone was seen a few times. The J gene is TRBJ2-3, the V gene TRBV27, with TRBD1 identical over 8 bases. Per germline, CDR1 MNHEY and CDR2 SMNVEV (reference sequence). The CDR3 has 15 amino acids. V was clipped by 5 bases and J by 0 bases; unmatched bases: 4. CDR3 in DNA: TGTGCCAGCAGTACCACAGGGGGGAGCACAGATACGCAGTATTTT. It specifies CASSTTGGSTDTQYF.

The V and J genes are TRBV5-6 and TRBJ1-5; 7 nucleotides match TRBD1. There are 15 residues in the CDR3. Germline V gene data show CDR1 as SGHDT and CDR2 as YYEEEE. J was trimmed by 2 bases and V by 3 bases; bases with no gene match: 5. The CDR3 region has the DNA TGTGCCAGCAGCTGGCAGGGGGTCGGCAATCAGCCCCAGCATTTT. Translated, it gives CASSWQGVGNQPQHF.

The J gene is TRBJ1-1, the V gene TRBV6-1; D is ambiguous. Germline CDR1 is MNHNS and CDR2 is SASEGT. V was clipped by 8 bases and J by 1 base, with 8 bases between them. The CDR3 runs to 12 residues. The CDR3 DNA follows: TGTGCCAGCGAAACGGGGAACACTGAAGCTTTCTTT. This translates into CASETGNTEAFF.

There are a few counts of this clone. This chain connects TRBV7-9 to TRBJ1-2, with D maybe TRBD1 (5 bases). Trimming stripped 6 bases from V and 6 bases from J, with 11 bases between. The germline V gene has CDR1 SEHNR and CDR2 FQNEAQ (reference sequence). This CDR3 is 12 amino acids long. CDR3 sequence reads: CASSLQGDGYTF. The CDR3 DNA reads TGTGCCAGCAGTCTTCAAGGGGATGGCTACACCTTC.

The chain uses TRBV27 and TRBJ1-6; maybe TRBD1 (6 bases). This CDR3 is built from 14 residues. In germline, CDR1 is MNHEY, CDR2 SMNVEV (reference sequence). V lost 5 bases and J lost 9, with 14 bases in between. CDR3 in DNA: TGTGCCAGCAGTGACGGGGGGCTGGGTTCACCCCTCCACTTT. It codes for CASSDGGLGSPLHF.

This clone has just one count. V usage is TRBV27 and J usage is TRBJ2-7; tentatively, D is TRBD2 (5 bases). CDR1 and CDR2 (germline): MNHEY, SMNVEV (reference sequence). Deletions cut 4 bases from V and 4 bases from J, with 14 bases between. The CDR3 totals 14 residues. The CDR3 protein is CASSSVGEGYEQYF. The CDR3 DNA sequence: TGTGCCAGCAGTTCGGTGGGAGAAGGATACGAGCAGTACTTC.

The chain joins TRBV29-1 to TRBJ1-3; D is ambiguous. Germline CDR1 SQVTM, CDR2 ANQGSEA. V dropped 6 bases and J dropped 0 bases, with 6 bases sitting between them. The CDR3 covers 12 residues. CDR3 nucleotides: TGCAGCGTCGGGGACTCTGGAAACACCATATATTTT. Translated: CSVGDSGNTIYF.

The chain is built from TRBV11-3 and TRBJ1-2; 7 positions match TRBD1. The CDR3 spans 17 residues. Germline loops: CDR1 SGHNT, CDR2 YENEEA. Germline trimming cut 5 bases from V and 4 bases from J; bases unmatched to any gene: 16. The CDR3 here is CASSPAVTGTPTYGYTF. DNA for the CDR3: TGTGCCAGCAGCCCCGCGGTGACAGGGACTCCTACCTATGGCTACACCTTC. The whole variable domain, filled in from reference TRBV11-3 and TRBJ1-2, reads EAGVVQSPRYKIIEKKQPVAFWCNPISGHNTLYWYLQNLGQGPELLIRYENEEAVDDSQLPKDRFSAERLKGVDSTLKIQPAELGDSAVYLCASSPAVTGTPTYGYTFGSGTRLTVV.

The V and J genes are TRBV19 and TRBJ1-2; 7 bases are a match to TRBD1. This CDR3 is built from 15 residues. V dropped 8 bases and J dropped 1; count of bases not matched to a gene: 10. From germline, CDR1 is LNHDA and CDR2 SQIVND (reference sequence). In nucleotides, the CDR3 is TGTGCCAGTCGGACAGGCGAACTCAATAACTATGGCTACACCTTC. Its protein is CASRTGELNNYGYTF.

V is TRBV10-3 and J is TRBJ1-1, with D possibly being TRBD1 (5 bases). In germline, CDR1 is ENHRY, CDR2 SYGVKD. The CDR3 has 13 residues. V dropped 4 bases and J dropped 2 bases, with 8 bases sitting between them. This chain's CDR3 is CAISGGLNTEAFF. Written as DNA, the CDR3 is TGTGCCATCAGTGGGGGACTCAACACTGAAGCTTTCTTT.

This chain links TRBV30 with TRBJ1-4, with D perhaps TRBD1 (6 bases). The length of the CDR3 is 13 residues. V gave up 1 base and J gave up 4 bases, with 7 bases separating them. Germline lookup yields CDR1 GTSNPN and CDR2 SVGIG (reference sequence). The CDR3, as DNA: TGTGCCTGGAGTGGGACAGTTAATGAAAAACTGTTTTTT. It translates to CAWSGTVNEKLFF.

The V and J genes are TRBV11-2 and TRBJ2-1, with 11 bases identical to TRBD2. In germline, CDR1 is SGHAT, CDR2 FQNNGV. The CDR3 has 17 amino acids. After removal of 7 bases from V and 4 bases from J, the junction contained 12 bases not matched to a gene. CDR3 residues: CASTTGGGLAEYNEQFF. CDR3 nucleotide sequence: TGTGCCAGCACCACAGGAGGGGGACTAGCGGAGTACAATGAGCAGTTCTTC.